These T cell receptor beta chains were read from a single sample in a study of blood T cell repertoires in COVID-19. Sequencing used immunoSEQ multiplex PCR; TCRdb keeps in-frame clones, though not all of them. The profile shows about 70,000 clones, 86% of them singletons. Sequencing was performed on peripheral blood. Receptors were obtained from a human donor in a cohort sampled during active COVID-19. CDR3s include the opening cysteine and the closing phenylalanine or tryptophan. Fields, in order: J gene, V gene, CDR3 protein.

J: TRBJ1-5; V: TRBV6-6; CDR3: CASGDSSNQPQHF
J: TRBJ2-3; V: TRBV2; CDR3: CARGTGGRRSTDTQYF
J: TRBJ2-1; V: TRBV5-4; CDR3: CASRPASGGPPEKQFF
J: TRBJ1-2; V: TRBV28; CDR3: CASSLYPGMENYGYTF
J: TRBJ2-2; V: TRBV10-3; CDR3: CAISEGMTGELFF
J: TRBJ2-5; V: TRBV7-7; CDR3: CASSLGTGLGETQYF
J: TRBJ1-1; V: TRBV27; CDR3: CASSPGGRNTEAFF
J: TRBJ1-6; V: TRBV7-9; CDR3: CASSLVGQGFTPLHF
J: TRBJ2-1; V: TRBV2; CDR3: CASSGGEGYNEQFF
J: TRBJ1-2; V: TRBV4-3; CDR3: CASSQGGGFNYGYTF
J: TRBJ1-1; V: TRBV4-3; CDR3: CASSQDSLMAGEAFF
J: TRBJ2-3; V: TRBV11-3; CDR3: CASSARTGATDTQYF
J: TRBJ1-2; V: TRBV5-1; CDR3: CASSAAGTGGESYTF
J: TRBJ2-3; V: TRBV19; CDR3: CASTRLAGGTDTQYF
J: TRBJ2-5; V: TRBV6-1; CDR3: CASSESQGGERETQYF
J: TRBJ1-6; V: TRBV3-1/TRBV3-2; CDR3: CASSSPGGYNSPLHF
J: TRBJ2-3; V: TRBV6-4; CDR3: CASSPGGQSTDTQYF
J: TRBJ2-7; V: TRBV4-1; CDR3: CASSPSTGGSYEQYF
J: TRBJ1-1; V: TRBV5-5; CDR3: CASSPQRNMNTEAFF
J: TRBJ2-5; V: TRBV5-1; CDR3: CASSSYTTGAGETQYF
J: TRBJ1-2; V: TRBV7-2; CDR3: CASSLEVRQGFYGYTF
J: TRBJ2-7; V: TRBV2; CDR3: CASKGDSQYEQYF
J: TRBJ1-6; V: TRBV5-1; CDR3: CASSLDGRADNSPLHF
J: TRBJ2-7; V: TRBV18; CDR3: CASSPGRQGHEQYF
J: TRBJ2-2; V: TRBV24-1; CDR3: CATSDPRQGQTGELFF
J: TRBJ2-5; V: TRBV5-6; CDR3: CASSPWTSQETQYF
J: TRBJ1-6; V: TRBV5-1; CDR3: CASTTGDSPLHF
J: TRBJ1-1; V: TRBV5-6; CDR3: CASSLGARAEAFF
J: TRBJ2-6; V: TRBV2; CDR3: CASKTSGANVLTF
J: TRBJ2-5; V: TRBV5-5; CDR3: CASSRQGDYRETQYF
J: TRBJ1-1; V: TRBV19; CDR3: CASSIRVNTEAFF
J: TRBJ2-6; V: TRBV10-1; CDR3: CASKGRQGNSGANVLTF
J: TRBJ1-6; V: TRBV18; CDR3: CASSPTERHSPLHF
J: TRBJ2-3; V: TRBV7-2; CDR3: CASSPRGGGSTDTQYF
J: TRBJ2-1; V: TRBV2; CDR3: CASSSGQGYNEQFF
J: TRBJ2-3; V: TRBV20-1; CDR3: CSASRRGVDTQYF
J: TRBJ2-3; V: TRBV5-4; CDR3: CASSRGPSITDTQYF
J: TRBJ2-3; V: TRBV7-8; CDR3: CASSLGRGGQDTQYF
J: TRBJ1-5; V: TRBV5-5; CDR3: CASSRTGDQPQHF
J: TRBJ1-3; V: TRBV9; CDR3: CASSPTLQGALSGNTIYF